These 6 T cell receptor beta chains share one sample of origin, sequenced in a study of T cells after yellow fever vaccination. In TCRdb, the 5' RACE reads were re-called with MiXCR into one record per CDR3 protein. The sample includes 300,000 to 400,000 distinct CDR3 sequences, approximately 8% of them seen just once. Sequencing was performed on PBMCs, taken about 41 days after the first yellow fever vaccination. The receptors derive from a man younger than 35 who received the YFV17D yellow fever vaccine.

This clonotype was found a few times. The gene calls are TRBV29-1 and TRBJ2-4; 7 bases align to TRBD2. Germline CDR1 is SQVTM and CDR2 is ANQGSEA. This CDR3 is built from 15 residues. The trim removed 2 bases at V and 6 bases at J, leaving 10 bases unmatched. The CDR3 bases are TGCAGCGTTGAACGGCCAGCCTCGGGGGGAAACATTCAGTACTTC. Translating it yields CSVERPASGGNIQYF.

The chain links TRBV7-9 to TRBJ1-1, with 7 bases aligning to TRBD1. Unmatched junction bases numbered 10, after V lost 4 bases and J lost 2 bases. The CDR3 consists of 16 residues. Per the germline V gene, CDR1 is SEHNR and CDR2 is FQNEAQ (reference sequence). DNA of the CDR3: TGTGCCAGCAGCTCCCTATCACAGGGGCTCAACACTGAAGCTTTCTTT. Translated: CASSSLSQGLNTEAFF.

The chain has TRBV6-1 and TRBJ2-1, with 7 bases aligning to TRBD1. The trim removed 4 bases at V and 4 bases at J, leaving 10 bases unmatched. The germline V gene has CDR1 MNHNS and CDR2 SASEGT. The CDR3 length is 16 residues. The CDR3 here is CASSGDRFGDYNEQFF. As DNA, the CDR3 is TGTGCCAGCAGTGGGGACAGATTTGGGGATTACAATGAGCAGTTCTTC.

V gene TRBV3-1 combines with J gene TRBJ1-2; D unresolved. CDR1 is LGHDT and CDR2 is YNNKEL in the germline V gene (reference sequence). Trimming stripped 1 base from V and 13 bases from J, with 16 bases between. CDR3 size: 13 residues. CDR3 region: CASSQGETALFTF. As DNA, the CDR3 is TGTGCCAGCAGCCAAGGTGAAACTGCTCTTTTCACCTTC.

This clonotype was seen more than once but under ten times. The chain links TRBV3-1 to TRBJ1-5; D is uncertain. Germline lookup yields CDR1 LGHDT and CDR2 YNNKEL (reference sequence). The CDR3 spans 14 residues. V was shortened by 1 base and J by 7 bases, with 11 bases between the two germline ends. The CDR3 loop reads CASSQGSAGQPQHF. The CDR3 DNA follows: TGTGCCAGCAGCCAAGGTAGCGCGGGGCAGCCCCAGCATTTT. The variable domain in full, completed from reference TRBV3-1 and TRBJ1-5, reads DTAVSQTPKYLVTQMGNDKSIKCEQNLGHDTMYWYKQDSKKFLKIMFSYNNKELIINETVPNRFSPKSPDKAHLNLHINSLELGDSAVYFCASSQGSAGQPQHFGDGTRLSIL.

The V gene is TRBV6-1, the J gene TRBJ2-2; D is possibly TRBD2 (5 bases). This CDR3 spans 17 amino acids. Germline lookup yields CDR1 MNHNS and CDR2 SASEGT. V gave up 5 bases and J gave up 1 base, with 17 bases separating them. The CDR3 DNA reads as TGTGCCAGCAGTACCCCGCGACTAACCCTGAACACCGGGGAGCTGTTTTTT. It is translated as CASSTPRLTLNTGELFF.